One and the same sample provided the 7 T cell receptor beta chains below, sequenced in a study of T cell changes during pregnancy in multiple sclerosis. TCRdb keeps only in-frame clones here, not all; method: immunoSEQ multiplex PCR. This sample has approximately 93,000 clones, with more than 85% found just once. The starting material was peripheral blood, obtained before pregnancy. The source of these receptors is a female donor with multiple sclerosis, enrolled in a pregnancy study.

The chain joins TRBV5-6 to TRBJ2-5, with D possibly matching TRBD2 (7 bases). V lost 2 bases and J 3 bases, leaving 8 bases between the germline ends. The germline V gene has CDR1 SGHDT and CDR2 YYEEEE. The CDR3 covers 13 residues. For the CDR3, the DNA is TGTGCCAGCAGCTTAGGGGGGGAAGAGACCCAGTACTTC. Translation: CASSLGGEETQYF. Complete variable domain (other parts from reference TRBV5-6 and TRBJ2-5): DAGVTQSPTHLIKTRGQQVTLRCSPKSGHDTVSWYQQALGQGPQFIFQYYEEEERQRGNFPDRFSGHQFPNYSSELNVNALLLGDSALYLCASSLGGEETQYFGPGTRLLVL.

The V gene is TRBV15, the J gene TRBJ2-1; 7 bases line up with TRBD1. V trimming: 3 bases; J trimming: 7 bases; junction bases outside the gene matches: 15. Looked up from germline, CDR1 is LNHNV and CDR2 is YYDKDF (reference sequence). This CDR3 comprises 17 residues. The CDR3 here is CATSRQDRETHTNEQFF. The DNA of the CDR3 is TGTGCCACCAGCAGGCAAGACAGGGAGACACACACGAATGAGCAGTTCTTC.

V is TRBV27 and J is TRBJ1-1; D is undetermined. The length of the CDR3 is 13 residues. V was clipped by 5 bases and J by 2 bases, with 9 bases between them. The germline V gene has CDR1 MNHEY and CDR2 SMNVEV (reference sequence). The CDR3 loop reads CASSLRSNTEAFF. The CDR3 coding sequence is TGTGCCAGCAGTCTCCGTTCTAACACTGAAGCTTTCTTT.

This chain uses TRBV30 with TRBJ2-5; 11 bases map to TRBD2. V was clipped by 3 bases and J by 4 bases; unmatched bases: 4. CDR3 length: 14 residues. Germline V CDR1 and CDR2: GTSNPN, SVGIG (reference sequence). CDR3 in DNA: TGTGCCTGGAGGCTTAGCGGGAGGGGAGAGACCCAGTACTTC. It is translated as CAWRLSGRGETQYF.

CDR3 DNA: TGTGCCAGCAGCTTTTATGGGACAGGGAACACCGGGGAGCTGTTTTTT. It translates to CASSFYGTGNTGELFF. The chain uses TRBV11-3 and TRBJ2-2; 8 bases map to TRBD1. V was pared by 3 bases and J by 1 base, with 4 bases of the junction left unmatched. The CDR3 is made up of 16 amino acids. Germline V gene data show CDR1 as SGHNT and CDR2 as YENEEA.

The chain recombines TRBV27 with TRBJ2-5, with D tentatively TRBD1 (5 bases). The V gene's germline CDR1 is MNHEY and CDR2 SMNVEV (reference sequence). The CDR3 totals 15 residues. V lost 8 bases to trimming and J lost 8 bases, with 24 bases between them. The CDR3 nucleotides are TGTGCCAGCTCCACCCAAACAGGATTCATGGATACCCAGTACTTC. Translation: CASSTQTGFMDTQYF.

V usage is TRBV7-9 and J usage is TRBJ2-3, with 7 bases that match TRBD1. V shed 5 bases, J shed 0 bases, and the junction held 2 bases outside the gene matches. This CDR3 is built from 14 residues. Germline CDR1 reads SEHNR; CDR2 reads FQNEAQ (reference sequence). This CDR3 is CASSPTGSTDTQYF. The CDR3 DNA is TGTGCCAGCAGCCCGACAGGGAGCACAGATACGCAGTATTTT.